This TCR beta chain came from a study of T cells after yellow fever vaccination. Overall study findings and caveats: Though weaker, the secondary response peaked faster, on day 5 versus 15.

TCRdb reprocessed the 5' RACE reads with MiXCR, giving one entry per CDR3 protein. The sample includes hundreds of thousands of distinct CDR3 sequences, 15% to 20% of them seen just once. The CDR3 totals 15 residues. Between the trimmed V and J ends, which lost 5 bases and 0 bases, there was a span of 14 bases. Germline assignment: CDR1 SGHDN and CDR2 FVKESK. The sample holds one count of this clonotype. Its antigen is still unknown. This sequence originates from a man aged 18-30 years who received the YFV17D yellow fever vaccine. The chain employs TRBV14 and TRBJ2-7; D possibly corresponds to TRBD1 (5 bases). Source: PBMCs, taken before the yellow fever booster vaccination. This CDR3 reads CASSTGHLSSYEQYF. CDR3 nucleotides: TGTGCCAGCAGCACCGGACATCTGAGCTCCTACGAGCAGTACTTC. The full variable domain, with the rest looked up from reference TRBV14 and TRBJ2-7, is EAGVTQFPSHSVIEKGQTVTLRCDPISGHDNLYWYRRVMGKEIKFLLHFVKESKQDESGMPNNRFLAERTGGTYSTLKVQPAELEDSGVYFCASSTGHLSSYEQYFGPGTRLTVT.